This paragraph reports one T cell receptor beta chain. The antigen is not known. Profiled with immunoSEQ multiplex PCR; TCRdb holds only in-frame clones, not every one. The table lists 2 million to 2.5 million clones, more than 90% of them singletons. The length of the CDR3 is 14 residues. The germline V gene encodes CDR1 SGHNT and CDR2 YYREEE (reference sequence). V lost 0 bases, J lost 4 bases, and 3 bases stayed unmatched. This entry belongs to a study of shared clonotypes between healthy human individuals. Study conclusions and caveats: With several donors compared, around 5.4% of naive CD4 clonotypes were shared.

This chain joins TRBV5-4 and TRBJ2-7, with 8 bases that match TRBD1. Input material: naive CD4+ T cells sorted from blood. Subset of the sample: CD45RA+ positively selected. This sequence originates from a man younger than 35 in good health. The CDR3 loop is CASSLGTGMYEQYF. In DNA, the CDR3 is TGTGCCAGCAGCTTGGGGACAGGGATGTACGAGCAGTACTTC.